A selection of T cell receptor beta chains follows, all from one sample in a study of neurological immune-mediated disorders. In TCRdb, the 5' RACE reads were re-called with MiXCR into one record per CDR3 protein. The data contain more than 9,000 distinct CDR3 sequences, approximately 21% of them seen just once; the ten biggest clones take up about 50%. The sequenced sample consisted of CD8+ T cells from blood. The receptors shown here come from a woman aged 60 to 75 with HTLV-1-associated myelopathy (HAM/TSP). Both conserved end residues are part of each CDR3. D genes are given only for firm matches. The listing skips clone size in some rows; elsewhere it reads once, few, many or a size class.

clone size: many
V gene: TRBV20-1
J gene: TRBJ1-2
D gene: .
CDR3 DNA: TGCAGTGCTAGACAGGGGCAGGACTATGGCTACACCTTC
CDR3 protein: CSARQGQDYGYTF

clone size: .
V gene: TRBV7-7
J gene: TRBJ2-1
D gene: .
CDR3 DNA: TGTGCTAGCAGATCGGACTGGGGGAATGAGCAGTTCTTT
CDR3 protein: CASRSDWGNEQFF

clone size: many
V gene: TRBV20-1
J gene: TRBJ1-4
D gene: TRBD1
CDR3 DNA: TGCAGTGCGAAAGACAGGGACTCTGAAAAACTGTTTTTT
CDR3 protein: CSAKDRDSEKLFF

clone size: .
V gene: TRBV6-5
J gene: TRBJ2-7
D gene: TRBD1
CDR3 DNA: TGTGCCAGAAGTTACGCGCCCGGGACAGTATACGAGCAGTACTTC
CDR3 protein: CARSYAPGTVYEQYF

clone size: many
V gene: TRBV20-1
J gene: TRBJ1-1
D gene: .
CDR3 DNA: TGCAGTGCTAGGTTGAGACAGCCGAACACTGAAGCTTTCTTT
CDR3 protein: CSARLRQPNTEAFF

clone size: medium-sized
V gene: TRBV2
J gene: TRBJ1-5
D gene: .
CDR3 DNA: TGTGCCAGCAGTAAAGGAGACGTTTTATTACAGCCCCAGCATTTT
CDR3 protein: CASSKGDVLLQPQHF

clone size: few
V gene: TRBV10-3
J gene: TRBJ1-1
D gene: .
CDR3 DNA: TGTGCCACCGACCAAGAAATTGAAGCTTTCTTT
CDR3 protein: CATDQEIEAFF

clone size: many
V gene: TRBV4-1
J gene: TRBJ2-5
D gene: .
CDR3 DNA: TGCGCCAGCAGCCAAGTAGTGGGGACCCAAGAGACCCAGTACTTC
CDR3 protein: CASSQVVGTQETQYF

clone size: many
V gene: TRBV2
J gene: TRBJ2-1
D gene: .
CDR3 DNA: TGTGCCAGCAATATGGTTGCGTACAATGAGCAGTTCTTC
CDR3 protein: CASNMVAYNEQFF

clone size: once
V gene: TRBV20-1
J gene: TRBJ1-1
D gene: .
CDR3 DNA: TGCAGTGCTGGCCTCGGGGGGGCGAGGAATACTGAAGCTTTCTTT
CDR3 protein: CSAGLGGARNTEAFF